These 21 T cell receptor beta chains came from one sample sequenced in a study of Ad26.COV2.S vaccination and SARS-CoV-2 variants. The sample's treatment: roughly 20 received Ad26.COV2.S at low or high dose, single or two shots; 5 received placebo; per-sample allocation not given. On day 63 after the first injection, vaccine and placebo recipients gave samples. Clones were sequenced by immunoSEQ multiplex PCR, and TCRdb holds only the in-frame ones, with some missing. This sample has a few hundred thousand clones, with 85% to 90% found just once. The material was peripheral blood, obtained in a trial of Ad26.COV2.S vaccine versus placebo. The receptors stem from a person between 18 and 65 years old who received the Ad26.COV2.S COVID-19 vaccine or a placebo.

This clone was seen only a few times. This chain connects TRBV6-1 to TRBJ2-5; tentative D call: TRBD2 (5 bases). The CDR3 totals 16 residues. The germline V gene encodes CDR1 MNHNS and CDR2 SASEGT. Trimming stripped 0 bases from V and 2 bases from J, with 13 bases between. CDR3 region: CASSEARALGQETQYF. DNA of the CDR3: TGTGCCAGCAGTGAAGCGCGGGCTTTAGGGCAAGAGACCCAGTACTTC.

J is TRBJ1-2 and V is TRBV25-1, with 11 bases fitting TRBD1. This CDR3 spans 13 amino acids. V trimming: 8 bases; J trimming: 3 bases; junction bases outside the gene matches: 2. CDR1 is MGHDK and CDR2 is SYGVNS in the germline V gene. CDR3: CASGGQGDYGYTF. CDR3 bases: TGTGCCAGCGGGGGACAGGGGGACTATGGCTACACCTTC.

This clone was observed a single time. The V and J genes are TRBV19 and TRBJ2-1; 8 nucleotides align to TRBD2. The CDR3 is 15 residues long. Per germline, CDR1 LNHDA and CDR2 SQIVND (reference sequence). V lost 3 bases to trimming and J lost 3 bases; unmatched junction nucleotides: 4. The CDR3 sequence is CASSMGGGRYNEQFF. The CDR3 DNA reads as TGTGCCAGTAGTATGGGCGGGGGGCGCTACAATGAGCAGTTCTTC.

This clone was detected once. The chain links TRBV30 to TRBJ1-5, with unresolved D. Germline assignment: CDR1 GTSNPN and CDR2 SVGIG (reference sequence). This CDR3 is built from 12 residues. Trimming took off 0 bases at V and 4 bases at J, with 4 bases between the two ends. The CDR3 DNA sequence: TGTGCCTGGAGTGTTCGAAATCAGCCCCAGCATTTT. Protein sequence: CAWSVRNQPQHF.

The genes are TRBV28 and TRBJ1-3; no clear D. Germline V lookup: CDR1 MDHEN, CDR2 SYDVKM. This CDR3 has 15 residues. Between the trimmed V and J ends, which lost 1 base and 0 bases, there was a span of 7 bases. The chain's CDR3 is CASSLSASSGNTIYF. Here the CDR3 DNA reads TGTGCCAGCAGTTTATCTGCAAGCTCTGGAAACACCATATATTTT.

This clone has just one count. This sequence joins TRBV7-3 and TRBJ2-5; possible D gene TRBD1, 6 bases. Germline values: CDR1 SGHTA, CDR2 FQGTGA. V was pared by 2 bases and J by 5 bases, with 9 bases between. The CDR3 covers 13 residues. The CDR3 protein is CASSLLTGETQYF. CDR3 DNA sequence: TGTGCCAGCAGCTTACTCACAGGGGAGACCCAGTACTTC.

This chain links TRBV11-3 with TRBJ2-3; 8 nucleotides match TRBD2. The ends lost 5 bases at V and 9 bases at J; junction bases unmatched: 7. CDR1 and CDR2 (germline): SGHNT, YENEEA. The CDR3 is 13 residues long. CDR3 residues: CASSATRGGTQYF. The CDR3 nucleotides are TGTGCCAGCAGCGCTACCCGGGGGGGAACGCAGTATTTT.

This clone was observed a handful of times. The rearrangement links TRBV4-1 to TRBJ1-6; 9 bases map to TRBD1. V trimming: 1 base; J trimming: 0 bases; junction bases outside the gene matches: 7. The CDR3 loop spans 19 amino acids. CDR1 and CDR2 from the germline V gene are MGHRA and YSYEKL. DNA of the CDR3: TGCGCCAGCAGCCAAGTACGGACAGGGGTTAGCTCCTATAATTCACCCCTCCACTTT. This codes for CASSQVRTGVSSYNSPLHF.

The chain employs TRBV29-1 and TRBJ2-1; no clear D gene. From germline, CDR1 is SQVTM and CDR2 ANQGSEA. The CDR3 is 13 residues long. Between the trimmed V and J ends, which lost 4 bases and 0 bases, there was a span of 7 bases. The CDR3 nucleotides read TGCAGCGTTGGGCCAAGCTCCTACAATGAGCAGTTCTTC. This translates into CSVGPSSYNEQFF.

The chain combines TRBV19 with TRBJ2-4, with 8 nucleotides matching TRBD1. This CDR3 has 17 residues. Unmatched junction bases numbered 18, after V lost 5 bases and J lost 9 bases. From germline, CDR1 is LNHDA and CDR2 SQIVND (reference sequence). The chain's CDR3 is CASSQTAGRGLRGIQYF. As DNA, the CDR3 is TGTGCCAGTAGTCAAACCGCGGGCAGGGGGCTGCGTGGCATTCAGTACTTC.

J is TRBJ1-2 and V is TRBV15, with a possible D match to TRBD1 (5 bases). CDR1 is LNHNV and CDR2 is YYDKDF in the germline V gene (reference sequence). The CDR3 extends over 11 amino acids. V lost 5 bases and J 5 bases, leaving 6 bases between the germline ends. Written as DNA, the CDR3 is TGTGCCACCAGCCCAGGGTATGGCTACACCTTC. Translated: CATSPGYGYTF.

The chain links TRBV6-2 or TRBV6-3 to TRBJ2-7; 8 bases align to TRBD1. Losses at the gene ends were 2 bases for V and 2 bases for J; bases not matched to a gene: 5. Germline CDR1 and CDR2: MNHEY and SVGEGT. CDR3 length equals 15 residues. The CDR3 DNA sequence: TGTGCCAGCAGTTACGACCTGACAGGGGCCTACGAGCAGTACTTC. Encoded protein: CASSYDLTGAYEQYF.

CDR3 coding DNA: TGTGCCAGCAGCTCACTGACACGCAGAAACTACGAGCAGTACTTC. Protein: CASSSLTRRNYEQYF. The V call is TRBV11-2, the J call TRBJ2-7, with D hard to call. The length of the CDR3 is 15 residues. Germline V gene sequence: CDR1 SGHAT, CDR2 FQNNGV. The V end lost 4 bases, the J end lost 3 bases, and 16 bases lay between the germline ends. Looking up the rest from reference TRBV11-2 and TRBJ2-7 gives the full variable domain: EAGVAQSPRYKIIEKRQSVAFWCNPISGHATLYWYQQILGQGPKLLIQFQNNGVVDDSQLPKDRFSAERLKGVDSTLKIQPAKLEDSAVYLCASSSLTRRNYEQYFGPGTRLTVT.

The V and J genes are TRBV7-8 and TRBJ2-7; D call uncertain. Trimming pared 5 bases from V and 3 bases from J, leaving 14 bases between. The CDR3 consists of 14 residues. Germline assignment: CDR1 SGHVS and CDR2 FQNEAQ. The CDR3 loop reads CASSREESRYEQYF. For the CDR3, the DNA is TGTGCCAGCAGCCGAGAGGAGTCTCGCTACGAGCAGTACTTC.

The J gene is TRBJ2-5, the V gene TRBV18; D uncertain. V lost 6 bases and J 2 bases, leaving 13 bases between the germline ends. The CDR3 has 14 amino acids. Germline CDR1 KGHSH, CDR2 LQKENI. The CDR3 coding sequence is TGTGCCAGCTCCGCCCGGAATACTCAAGAGACCCAGTACTTC. Amino acids: CASSARNTQETQYF. Drawing the rest from reference TRBV18 and TRBJ2-5, the complete variable domain is NAGVMQNPRHLVRRRGQEARLRCSPMKGHSHVYWYRQLPEEGLKFMVYLQKENIIDESGMPKERFSAEFPKEGPSILRIQQVVRGDSAAYFCASSARNTQETQYFGPGTRLLVL.

In nucleotides, the CDR3 is TGTGCCAGCAGTTTACGTCTACAGTCCTACGAGCAGTACTTC. It is translated as CASSLRLQSYEQYF. This chain links TRBV27 with TRBJ2-7; no reliable D call. V was trimmed by 2 bases and J by 1 base, leaving 9 bases between them. The CDR3 extends over 14 amino acids. From germline, CDR1 is MNHEY and CDR2 SMNVEV (reference sequence).

The V gene is TRBV28, the J gene TRBJ1-4, with unresolved D. The CDR3 covers 13 residues. The V and J ends lost 7 bases and 7 bases respectively, with 13 bases between them. The V gene's germline CDR1 is MDHEN and CDR2 SYDVKM. The DNA of the CDR3 is TGTGCCAGCATAGGCGGTTTTAGTGAAAAACTGTTTTTT. Translated, it gives CASIGGFSEKLFF.

The rearrangement uses TRBV7-9 and TRBJ2-7; 9 positions agree with TRBD2. This CDR3 contains 13 residues. The V segment lost 5 bases and the J segment 2 bases; nucleotides outside the gene matches: 1. Germline assignment: CDR1 SEHNR and CDR2 FQNEAQ (reference sequence). This CDR3 reads CASSASGAYEQYF. The DNA for the CDR3 is TGTGCCAGCAGCGCTAGCGGGGCCTACGAGCAGTACTTC.

Here the CDR3 DNA reads TGTGCCAGCAGTGAATGGGGCGGAAGCTCCTACAATGAGCAGTTCTTC. Protein product: CASSEWGGSSYNEQFF. The rearrangement links TRBV6-1 to TRBJ2-1; D perhaps matches TRBD1 (5 bases). The CDR3 extends over 16 amino acids. In germline, CDR1 is MNHNS, CDR2 SASEGT. Between the trimmed V and J ends, which lost 2 bases and 0 bases, there was a span of 11 bases.

The chain has TRBV2 and TRBJ2-3; TRBD2 aligns across 8 bases. Germline V CDR1 and CDR2: SNHLY, FYNNEI. V shed 11 bases and J 1 base; nucleotides not matched to a gene: 5. CDR3 length: 13 residues. The CDR3 DNA is TGTGCCGGTTCGCGGGGGGGCACAGATACGCAGTATTTT. As protein: CAGSRGGTDTQYF.

The chain recombines TRBV2 with TRBJ2-7, with a possible D match to TRBD1 (5 bases). The V end was cut by 6 bases, the J end by 3 bases, with 12 bases between. The germline gives CDR1 SNHLY, CDR2 FYNNEI. There are 13 residues in the CDR3. The CDR3 sequence: CASSQTENYEQYF. DNA for the CDR3: TGTGCCAGCAGCCAGACAGAGAACTACGAGCAGTACTTC.